This TCR beta chain was documented in a study of blood T cell repertoires in COVID-19. CDR1 and CDR2 from the germline V gene are SQVTM and ANQGSEA. The V gene end was trimmed by 5 bases and the J gene end by 5 bases; junction bases not matched to a gene: 5. CDR3 length: 13 residues. In the authors' methods: Amplification with reference gene primers provided the estimates of nucleated cell counts. The assay was immunoSEQ multiplex PCR, and TCRdb's table has in-frame clones only and misses some. V and J calls plus clone size are reproduced from that table; the DNA served to infer D and trimming. The repertoire holds about 380,000 clones, with 75% to 90% as singletons.

Material for sequencing was peripheral blood. The clonotype comes from a woman aged 18-29 years with acute or convalescent COVID-19. V usage is TRBV29-1 and J usage is TRBJ2-5; 10 bases match TRBD1. CDR3 sequence: CSVPGTGVETQYF. CDR3 coding DNA: TGCAGCGTTCCCGGGACAGGGGTTGAGACCCAGTACTTC.